This TCR beta chain was documented in a study of T-cell memory formation after mild COVID-19. Study-wide results and limits: A second wave of clones peaked on day 37, and their SARS-CoV-2 specificity went unconfirmed. While clones contracting from day 15 to 85 were balanced between CD4 and CD8, later expanders leaned CD4+.

This clonotype has a handful of counts. Its antigen is unidentified. The germline V gene encodes CDR1 LGHNA and CDR2 YSLEER. The CDR3 spans 15 residues. Trimming took off 4 bases at V and 6 bases at J, with 18 bases between the two ends. TCR alpha and TCR beta cDNA libraries with sample barcodes and UMIs came from 5'RACE using constant-segment primers. TCRdb recomputed calls from the 5' RACE reads with MiXCR, one row per CDR3 protein. The data hold some 48,000 distinct CDR3 sequences, with about 28% observed a single time. This rearrangement joins TRBV4-3 to TRBJ2-5, with TRBD2 as a possible D gene (6 bases). The sequencing input was PBMCs or a T cell subset sorted from them (not recorded which). This clonotype was obtained from a man in his late teens or twenties who had mild COVID-19 (a few samples of this study predate the infection). Cell type and time point are not known. The CDR3 coding sequence is TGCGCCAGCAGCCGCCTCGCGGGGTCCGGGCAGACCCAGTACTTC. This encodes CASSRLAGSGQTQYF.